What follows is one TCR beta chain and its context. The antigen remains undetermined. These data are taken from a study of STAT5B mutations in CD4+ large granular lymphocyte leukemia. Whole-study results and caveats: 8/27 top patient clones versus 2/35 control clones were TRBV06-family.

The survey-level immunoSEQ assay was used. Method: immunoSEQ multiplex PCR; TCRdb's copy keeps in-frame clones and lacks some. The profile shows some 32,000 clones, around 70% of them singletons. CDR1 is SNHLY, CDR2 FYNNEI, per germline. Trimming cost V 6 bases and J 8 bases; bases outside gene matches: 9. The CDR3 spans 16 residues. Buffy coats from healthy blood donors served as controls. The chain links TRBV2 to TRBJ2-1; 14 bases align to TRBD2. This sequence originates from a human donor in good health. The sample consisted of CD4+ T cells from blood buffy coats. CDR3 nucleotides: TGTGCCAGCAGCACCGGGACTAGCGGGAGAGGCGATGAGCAGTTCTTC. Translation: CASSTGTSGRGDEQFF. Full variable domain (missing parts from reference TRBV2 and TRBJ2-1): EPEVTQTPSHQVTQMGQEVILRCVPISNHLYFYWYRQILGQKVEFLVSFYNNEISEKSEIFDDQFSVERPDGSNFTLKIRSTKLEDSAMYFCASSTGTSGRGDEQFFGPGTRLTVL.